This TCR beta chain comes out of a study of T cells in Graves' hyperthyroidism and ophthalmopathy. The definition of stable Graves' hyperthyroidism was no ophthalmopathy progression within 18 months. Among the patients, aged 18 to 65, hyperthyroidism was newly diagnosed and had lasted under 2 months. Exclusion of a patient resulted from uncontrolled infection, other autoimmune disease, pregnancy or lactation. The sample holds many counts of this clonotype. TCR beta CDR3 sequences were amplified from RNA transcripts. First-round RT-PCR targeting the TCR CDR3 was performed with the HTBI primer set. MiXCR was run by TCRdb on the multiplex PCR reads, yielding one entry per CDR3 protein. The data hold around 300,000 distinct CDR3 sequences, with about 15% observed a single time. Deletions cut 3 bases from V and 0 bases from J, with 10 bases between. The CDR3 contains 15 residues. Germline CDR1 reads SGHAT; CDR2 reads FQNNGV.

V and J are TRBV11-2 and TRBJ2-3; the D call may be TRBD1 or TRBD2 (6 bases each). The specimen was blood. The sequence was collected from a woman younger than 45 with Graves' hyperthyroidism. For the CDR3, the DNA is TGTGCCAGCAGCTTGGGGGGCTTCAGCACAGATACGCAGTATTTT. Its protein product is CASSLGGFSTDTQYF.